What follows is one T cell receptor beta chain and its context. V lost 3 bases, J lost 0 bases, and 18 bases lay in between. Per germline, CDR1 SGHTA and CDR2 FQGNSA. This CDR3 is 18 amino acids long. Via CD45RO/CCR7/CD25/CD127/CD95/CD27, cells of the CD4+ naive, central memory, regulatory and stem cell-like memory subsets were sorted. The sample originates from a study of beta chain features in type 1 diabetes. Expressed TCRB transcripts were sequenced because the entire RNA isolate underwent reverse transcription. Assay: immunoSEQ multiplex PCR; the TCRdb copy retains only in-frame clones and omits some. The sample includes about 900,000 clones, 15% to 20% of them seen just once.

Material for sequencing was naive CD4+ T cells from blood. This chain connects TRBV7-2 to TRBJ2-1; the D is unclear. This clonotype originated in a woman under 30 in good health. CDR3 sequence reads: CASSLNGRASSSYNEQFF. CDR3 nucleotides: TGTGCCAGCAGCTTGAATGGCCGGGCGTCGAGCTCCTACAATGAGCAGTTCTTC.